The subject of this entry is one TCR beta chain. This record belongs to a study of blood T cell repertoires in COVID-19. As for the study in general: Donors in the United States, Italy and Spain gave samples during acute or convalescent COVID-19. The cDNA or gDNA used as material had been derived from T cells, B-cell-depleted T cells, or PBMCs.

The V segment lost 7 bases and the J segment 10 bases; nucleotides outside the gene matches: 12. In germline, CDR1 is SGHRS, CDR2 YFSETQ. This CDR3 is built from 15 residues. Seattle-derived patients entered the study during active infection and were followed longitudinally. As originally analysed: Estimation of nucleated cell counts was performed using reference gene primer amplification. TCRdb's table, derived via immunoSEQ multiplex PCR, lists solely in-frame clones and lacks some. V and J calls plus clone size are reproduced from that table; the DNA served to infer D and trimming. The data hold about 200,000 clones, with 82% observed a single time.

Sequencing used peripheral blood. The TCR comes from an elderly woman with COVID-19, enrolled during active disease. The rearrangement joins TRBV5-1 to TRBJ1-6; the match to TRBD1 covers 9 bases. The chain's CDR3 is CASQAPGQGNSPLHF. In nucleotides, the CDR3 is TGCGCCAGCCAAGCGCCGGGACAGGGTAACTCACCCCTCCACTTT. Variable domain in full (rest from reference TRBV5-1 and TRBJ1-6): KAGVTQTPRYLIKTRGQQVTLSCSPISGHRSVSWYQQTPGQGLQFLFEYFSETQRNKGNFPGRFSGRQFSNSRSEMNVSTLELGDSALYLCASQAPGQGNSPLHFGNGTRLTVT.